One and the same sample provided the 24 T cell receptor beta chains below, sequenced in a study of blood T cell repertoires in COVID-19. Repertoires were generated with immunoSEQ multiplex PCR, while TCRdb's copy carries only in-frame clones and drops some. The table records roughly 200,000 clones, 85% to 90% of them present only once. The sample consisted of peripheral blood. These TCRs come from a woman in her sixties or seventies with acute or convalescent COVID-19.

The chain links TRBV3-1 (or the pseudogene TRBV3-2) to TRBJ2-1; D is ambiguous. The V and J ends lost 1 base and 8 bases respectively, with 15 bases between them. The V gene's germline CDR1 is LGHDT and CDR2 YNNKEL (reference sequence). The CDR3 contains 15 residues. The CDR3 sequence: CASSQGSRLGHEQFF. The DNA for the CDR3 is TGTGCCAGCAGCCAAGGGAGTCGGCTAGGCCATGAGCAGTTCTTC.

V and J are TRBV6-2 or TRBV6-3 and TRBJ2-1; 11 nucleotides agree with TRBD2. The trim removed 6 bases at V and 1 base at J, leaving 5 bases unmatched. The CDR3 sequence is 16 residues long. The germline V gene has CDR1 MNHEY and CDR2 SVGEGT. The CDR3 region has the DNA TGTGCCAGCAGCACGGGACTAGCGGTTTCCTACAATGAGCAGTTCTTC. Residues: CASSTGLAVSYNEQFF.

The chain carries TRBV6-1 and TRBJ1-1; D is perhaps TRBD1 (5 bases). Germline CDR1 and CDR2: MNHNS and SASEGT. V was pared by 1 base and J by 1 base, with 7 bases between. This CDR3 spans 14 amino acids. CDR3 bases: TGTGCCAGCAGTGAAGGACAGTCGAACACTGAAGCTTTCTTT. Residues: CASSEGQSNTEAFF.

This chain uses TRBV3-1 (or the pseudogene TRBV3-2) with TRBJ1-5, with D unresolved. With 6 bases removed from V and 1 base from J, the gap between germline ends came to 7 bases. The CDR3 runs 13 residues. Germline V gene lookup returns CDR1 LGHDT and CDR2 YNNKEL (reference sequence). The CDR3 here is CASSWQSNQPQHF. DNA of the CDR3: TGTGCCAGCAGTTGGCAGAGCAATCAGCCCCAGCATTTT.

CDR3 bases: TGCGCCAGCAGCTTAAAGCTAGCGGGAGGGCCTAGCACAGATACGCAGTATTTT. Translated: CASSLKLAGGPSTDTQYF. V usage is TRBV5-1 and J usage is TRBJ2-3; 12 bases map to TRBD2. Germline lookup yields CDR1 SGHRS and CDR2 YFSETQ. V lost 2 bases to trimming and J lost 0 bases; unmatched junction nucleotides: 7. The CDR3 extends over 18 amino acids. The whole variable domain, remainder taken from reference TRBV5-1 and TRBJ2-3, is KAGVTQTPRYLIKTRGQQVTLSCSPISGHRSVSWYQQTPGQGLQFLFEYFSETQRNKGNFPGRFSGRQFSNSRSEMNVSTLELGDSALYLCASSLKLAGGPSTDTQYFGPGTRLTVL.

V is TRBV11-2 and J is TRBJ2-5, with 10 bases that match TRBD2. The CDR3 contains 14 residues. J was trimmed by 3 bases and V by 5 bases; bases with no gene match: 3. The germline V gene has CDR1 SGHAT and CDR2 FQNNGV. The CDR3 nucleotides are TGTGCCAGCAGCCCCGGACTAGCGGAAGAGACCCAGTACTTC. Amino acids: CASSPGLAEETQYF.

The J gene is TRBJ2-1, the V gene TRBV9, with 7 bases fitting TRBD1. The CDR3 runs to 15 residues. With 4 bases clipped from V and 4 bases from J, the junction kept 8 bases outside the gene matches. In germline, CDR1 is SGDLS, CDR2 YYNGEE. The CDR3 DNA sequence: TGTGCCAGCAGCTCGACAGGGAATCCATACAATGAGCAGTTCTTC. It is translated as CASSSTGNPYNEQFF.

The CDR3 region has the DNA TGTGCCAGTTATCCTAGGACAGCGAACACCGGGGAGCTGTTTTTT. It encodes CASYPRTANTGELFF. The rearrangement joins TRBV19 to TRBJ2-2; D possibly corresponds to TRBD1 (6 bases). Per germline, CDR1 LNHDA and CDR2 SQIVND (reference sequence). Deletions cut 8 bases from V and 0 bases from J, with 13 bases between. This CDR3 has 15 residues.

This rearrangement joins TRBV29-1 to TRBJ2-5, with TRBD1 matching over 7 bases. V lost 6 bases and J lost 2; bases outside the gene matches: 6. This CDR3 spans 13 amino acids. Looked up from germline, CDR1 is SQVTM and CDR2 is ANQGSEA. The CDR3 sequence: CSVKDRKQETQYF. The CDR3 DNA sequence: TGCAGCGTAAAGGACAGGAAACAAGAGACCCAGTACTTC.

The V call is TRBV6-5, the J call TRBJ1-5; D possibly corresponds to TRBD1 (6 bases). The CDR3 contains 15 residues. V gave up 4 bases and J gave up 1 base, with 11 bases separating them. Per the germline V gene, CDR1 is MNHEY and CDR2 is SVGAGI. CDR3 sequence: CASSSRGLSNQPQHF. CDR3 coding DNA: TGTGCCAGCAGTTCCAGGGGTTTGAGCAATCAGCCCCAGCATTTT.

V is TRBV12-5 and J is TRBJ2-5, with 7 bases that match TRBD1. V trimming: 5 bases; J trimming: 2 bases; junction bases outside the gene matches: 5. The CDR3 covers 14 residues. CDR1 and CDR2 (germline): LGHNT, FRNRAP. CDR3 residues: CASGRRQGQETQYF. CDR3 nucleotide sequence: TGTGCTAGTGGTAGGCGACAGGGACAAGAGACCCAGTACTTC.

V is TRBV3-1 (or the pseudogene TRBV3-2) and J is TRBJ1-1; weak D call: TRBD1 (5 bases). The CDR3 sequence is 14 residues long. V was trimmed by 2 bases and J by 1 base, leaving 8 bases between them. Germline V lookup: CDR1 LGHDT, CDR2 YNNKEL (reference sequence). The CDR3, as DNA: TGTGCCAGCAGCCAACTTCAGGGGAACACTGAAGCTTTCTTT. This gives the protein CASSQLQGNTEAFF.

This rearrangement joins TRBV2 to TRBJ1-1; TRBD1 might be the D (6 bases). This CDR3 comprises 15 residues. Germline lookup yields CDR1 SNHLY and CDR2 FYNNEI. V lost 4 bases and J lost 0, with 12 bases in between. CDR3 bases: TGTGCCAGCAGTGTTCTTCGACAGGTGAACACTGAAGCTTTCTTT. It encodes CASSVLRQVNTEAFF.

This CDR3 is CASSQDLQGHTIYF. CDR3 nucleotide sequence: TGTGCCAGCAGCCAAGATCTTCAGGGGCACACCATATATTTT. The rearrangement uses TRBV3-1 (or the pseudogene TRBV3-2) and TRBJ1-3, with D possibly TRBD1 on 6 matching bases. CDR1 and CDR2 (germline): LGHDT, YNNKEL (reference sequence). Trimming shortened V by 0 bases and J by 8 bases, and 11 bases separated the two germline ends. This CDR3 is 14 amino acids long.

This clone was seen just once. The CDR3 protein is CARIAYGNEQFF. DNA for the CDR3: TGTGCCCGAATAGCGTACGGCAATGAGCAGTTCTTC. The chain links TRBV30 to TRBJ2-1; perhaps TRBD2 as D (5 bases). The length of the CDR3 is 12 residues. Germline lookup yields CDR1 GTSNPN and CDR2 SVGIG (reference sequence). Trimming cost V 8 bases and J 6 bases, with 14 bases left between them.

This chain links TRBV11-2 with TRBJ2-3; a possible D gene is TRBD1 (5 bases). Per germline, CDR1 SGHAT and CDR2 FQNNGV. V lost 11 bases and J lost 4, with 19 bases in between. The CDR3 length is 14 residues. In DNA form, the CDR3 reads TGTGCCTCTCGCCCAAGGGGCAGGGCAGATACGCAGTATTTT. The encoded protein is CASRPRGRADTQYF.

The V call is TRBV6-5, the J call TRBJ2-7; D is perhaps TRBD1 (6 bases). The CDR3 is 15 amino acids. V was clipped by 2 bases and J by 2 bases, with 13 bases between them. Germline V gives CDR1 MNHEY, CDR2 SVGAGI. The CDR3 sequence: CASSYRKQGPYEQYF. DNA for the CDR3: TGTGCCAGCAGTTACAGGAAACAGGGCCCCTACGAGCAGTACTTC.

CDR3 in DNA: TGTGCCAGCAGCGCCTTCAGGGGGGAGGATGAAAAACTGTTTTTT. Translation gives CASSAFRGEDEKLFF. The chain uses TRBV7-9 and TRBJ1-4; 7 bases map to TRBD1. There are 15 residues in the CDR3. V dropped 5 bases and J dropped 6; count of bases not matched to a gene: 9. Germline V gene data show CDR1 as SEHNR and CDR2 as FQNEAQ (reference sequence).

This sequence joins TRBV6-6 and TRBJ1-3; tentatively, D is TRBD1 (5 bases). From germline, CDR1 is MNHNY and CDR2 SVGAGI (reference sequence). CDR3 size: 13 residues. With 4 bases removed from V and 3 bases from J, the gap between germline ends came to 7 bases. In DNA form, the CDR3 reads TGTGCCAGCAGTTCGGGGGTTGGAAACACCATATATTTT. It codes for CASSSGVGNTIYF.

The chain recombines TRBV5-1 with TRBJ1-6, with 10 positions matching TRBD1. The junction had 9 bases not matched to a gene; V was cut back by 4 bases and J by 11 bases. The V gene's germline CDR1 is SGHRS and CDR2 YFSETQ. This CDR3 has 15 residues. CDR3 sequence: CASSGAGTGVTPLHF. CDR3 sequence (DNA): TGCGCCAGCAGCGGAGCCGGGACAGGGGTTACACCCCTCCACTTT.

This chain joins TRBV6-5 and TRBJ1-5; possible D gene TRBD1, 6 bases. The CDR3 is 13 amino acids. Between the trimmed V and J ends, which lost 2 bases and 9 bases, there was a span of 11 bases. Germline CDR1 reads MNHEY; CDR2 reads SVGAGI. DNA of the CDR3: TGTGCCAGCAGTTACAGCCAGGGGAGGCCCCAGCATTTT. Encoded protein: CASSYSQGRPQHF.

The chain recombines TRBV7-8 with TRBJ1-2; the D is unclear. Trimming pared 1 base from V and 5 bases from J, leaving 11 bases between. CDR3 size: 14 residues. Germline V gene sequence: CDR1 SGHVS, CDR2 FQNEAQ. CDR3 residues: CASSLGFSGYGYTF. CDR3 coding DNA: TGTGCCAGCAGCTTAGGTTTTTCGGGGTATGGCTACACCTTC.

This chain links TRBV7-2 with TRBJ2-3; 8 positions agree with TRBD2. The CDR3 contains 14 residues. The V and J ends lost 3 bases and 9 bases, in that order; junction bases with no gene match: 8. Germline V lookup: CDR1 SGHTA, CDR2 FQGNSA. CDR3 coding DNA: TGTGCCAGCAGCTTCCCACGGGGGGGATCGACGCAGTATTTT. Translated, it gives CASSFPRGGSTQYF.

This chain connects TRBV5-1 to TRBJ2-1; 7 positions agree with TRBD2. Germline CDR1 and CDR2: SGHRS and YFSETQ. V dropped 1 base and J dropped 4; count of bases not matched to a gene: 8. CDR3 length: 16 residues. CDR3 protein: CASSLIAGRGYNEQFF. The CDR3 region has the DNA TGCGCCAGCAGCTTGATAGCGGGTCGGGGATACAATGAGCAGTTCTTC.